This T cell receptor beta chain was identified during a study of neurological immune-mediated disorders. The V gene lost 3 bases and the J gene lost 3 bases, with 19 bases spanning the gap. The CDR3 contains 16 residues. CDR1 and CDR2 (germline): SGHDT, YYEEEE. Time point: longitudinal time-point 2. From 15-18 subjects, over 170 million TCR-beta sequences were obtained in each sequencing run. TCRdb independently ran MiXCR on the 5' RACE reads; one entry per CDR3 protein. The sample includes 65,000 to 95,000 distinct CDR3 sequences, more than 5% of them seen just once. This clonotype has at least ten counts.

The chain combines TRBV5-6 with TRBJ2-7; D gene uncertain. Sequencing was performed on PBMCs. This TCR was sampled from a woman aged 60 to 75 with multiple sclerosis. The CDR3 region has the DNA TGTGCCAGCAGCTCCTCGGCCCATAATTGGGGCTACGAGCAGTACTTC. It is translated as CASSSSAHNWGYEQYF.